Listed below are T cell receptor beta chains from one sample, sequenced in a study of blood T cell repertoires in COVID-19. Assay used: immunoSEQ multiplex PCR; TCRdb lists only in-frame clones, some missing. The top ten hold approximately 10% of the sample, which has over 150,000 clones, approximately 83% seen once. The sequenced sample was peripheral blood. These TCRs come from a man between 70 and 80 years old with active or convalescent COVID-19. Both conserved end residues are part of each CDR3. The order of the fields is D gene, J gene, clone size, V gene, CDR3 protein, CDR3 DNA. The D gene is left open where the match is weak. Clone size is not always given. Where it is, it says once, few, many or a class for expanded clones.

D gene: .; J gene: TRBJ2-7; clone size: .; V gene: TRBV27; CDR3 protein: CASSLKPPRGAGYEQYF; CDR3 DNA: TGTGCCAGCAGTTTAAAACCCCCTCGGGGGGCCGGCTACGAGCAGTACTTC
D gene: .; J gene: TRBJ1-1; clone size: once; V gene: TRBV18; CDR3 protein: CASSPRKDRLPQLEAFF; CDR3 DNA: TGTGCCAGCTCACCACGTAAGGACAGACTACCTCAATTAGAAGCTTTCTTT
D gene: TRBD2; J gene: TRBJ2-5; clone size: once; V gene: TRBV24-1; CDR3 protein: CATGTSGPIGETQYF; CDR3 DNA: TGTGCCACCGGGACTAGCGGACCCATCGGAGAGACCCAGTACTTC
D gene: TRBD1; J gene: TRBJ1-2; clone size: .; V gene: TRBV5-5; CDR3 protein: CASSVQPGQGFSGGYTF; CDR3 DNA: TGTGCCAGCAGCGTTCAACCGGGACAGGGGTTTTCCGGTGGCTACACCTTC
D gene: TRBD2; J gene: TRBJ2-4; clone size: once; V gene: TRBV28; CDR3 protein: CASSSRREGTLAKNIQYF; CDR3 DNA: TGTGCCAGCAGTTCCAGGCGGGAGGGAACTCTAGCCAAAAACATTCAGTACTTC
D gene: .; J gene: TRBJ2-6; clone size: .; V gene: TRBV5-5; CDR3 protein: CASRVPGANVLTF; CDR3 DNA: TGTGCCAGCCGGGTCCCTGGGGCCAACGTCCTGACTTTC
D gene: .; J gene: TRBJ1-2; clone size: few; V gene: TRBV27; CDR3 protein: CASSPRYRPGVYGYTF; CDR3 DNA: TGTGCCAGCAGTCCCCGGTACAGGCCAGGCGTCTATGGCTACACCTTC
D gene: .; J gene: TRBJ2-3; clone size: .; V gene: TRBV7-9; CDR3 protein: CATKRESDTQYF; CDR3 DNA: TGTGCCACCAAAAGGGAGTCCGATACGCAGTATTTT
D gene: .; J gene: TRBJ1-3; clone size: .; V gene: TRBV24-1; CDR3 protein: CATSDPSGVSGNTIYF; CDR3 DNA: TGTGCCACCAGTGATCCTTCGGGGGTCTCTGGAAACACCATATATTTT
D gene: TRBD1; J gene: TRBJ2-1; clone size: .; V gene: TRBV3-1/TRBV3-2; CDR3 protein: CASSYPPGQGVNEQFF; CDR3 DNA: TGTGCCAGCAGCTATCCGCCGGGACAGGGGGTTAATGAGCAGTTCTTC
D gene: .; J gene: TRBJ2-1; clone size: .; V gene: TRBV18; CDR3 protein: CASSIQGAASGTNEQFF; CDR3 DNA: TGTGCCAGCTCAATACAGGGGGCGGCTAGCGGGACCAATGAGCAGTTCTTC
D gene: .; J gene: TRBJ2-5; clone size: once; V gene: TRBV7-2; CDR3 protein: CASSRRQQETQYF; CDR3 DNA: TGTGCCAGCAGCCGCCGACAGCAAGAGACCCAGTACTTC
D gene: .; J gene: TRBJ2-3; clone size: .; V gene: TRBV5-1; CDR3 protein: CASSPRQDTDTQYF; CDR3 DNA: TGCGCCAGCAGCCCACGACAGGACACAGATACGCAGTATTTT
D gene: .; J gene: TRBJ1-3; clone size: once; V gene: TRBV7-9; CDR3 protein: CASSLSGSGDTIYF; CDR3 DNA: TGTGCCAGCAGCTTATCGGGCAGCGGAGACACCATATATTTT
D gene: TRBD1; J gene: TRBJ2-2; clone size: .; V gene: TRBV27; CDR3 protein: CASSQRDRGTGELFF; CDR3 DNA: TGTGCCAGCAGCCAAAGGGACAGGGGGACCGGGGAGCTGTTTTTT
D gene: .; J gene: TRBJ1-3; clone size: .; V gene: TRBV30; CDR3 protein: CAWNSGRGYTIYF; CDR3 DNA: TGTGCCTGGAATTCGGGCAGGGGTTACACCATATATTTT
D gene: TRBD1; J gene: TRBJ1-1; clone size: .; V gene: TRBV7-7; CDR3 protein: CASSLVPPGQGGNTEAFF; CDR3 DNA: TGTGCTAGCAGCTTGGTGCCCCCGGGACAGGGCGGGAACACTGAAGCTTTCTTT
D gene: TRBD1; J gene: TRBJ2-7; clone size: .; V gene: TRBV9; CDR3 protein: CASSVGQGPYEQYF; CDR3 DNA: TGTGCCAGCAGCGTAGGACAGGGTCCCTACGAGCAGTACTTC
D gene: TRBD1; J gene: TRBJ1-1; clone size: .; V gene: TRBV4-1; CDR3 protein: CASTLDRVNTEAFF; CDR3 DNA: TGCGCCAGCACGCTCGACAGGGTTAACACTGAAGCTTTCTTT
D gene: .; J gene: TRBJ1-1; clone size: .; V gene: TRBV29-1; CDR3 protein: CSLQPEGYTEAFF; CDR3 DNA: TGCAGCCTGCAACCGGAGGGGTACACTGAAGCTTTCTTT
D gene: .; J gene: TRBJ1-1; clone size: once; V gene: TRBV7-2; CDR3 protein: CASSPGAMNTEAFF; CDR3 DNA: TGTGCCAGCAGCCCAGGGGCGATGAACACTGAAGCTTTCTTT
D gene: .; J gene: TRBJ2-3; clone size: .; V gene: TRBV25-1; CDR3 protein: CASSEAGAGLDTQYF; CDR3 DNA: TGTGCCAGCAGTGAAGCGGGGGCGGGGTTGGATACGCAGTATTTT
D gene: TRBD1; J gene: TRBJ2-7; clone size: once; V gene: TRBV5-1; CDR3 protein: CASSFTGTGGPEQYF; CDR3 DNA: TGCGCCAGCAGCTTCACCGGGACAGGGGGCCCCGAGCAGTACTTC
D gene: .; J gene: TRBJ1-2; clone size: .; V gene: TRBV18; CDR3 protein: CASSGLGALGGYTF; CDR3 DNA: TGTGCCAGCTCCGGGTTAGGGGCGCTTGGTGGCTACACCTTC
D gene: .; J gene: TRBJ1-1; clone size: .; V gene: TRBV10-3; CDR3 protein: CAISVGGFEAFF; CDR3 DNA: TGTGCCATCAGTGTCGGGGGGTTTGAAGCTTTCTTT
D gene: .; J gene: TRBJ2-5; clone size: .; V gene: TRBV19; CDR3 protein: CASRRQDQETQYF; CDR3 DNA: TGTGCCAGTAGAAGGCAGGACCAAGAGACCCAGTACTTC
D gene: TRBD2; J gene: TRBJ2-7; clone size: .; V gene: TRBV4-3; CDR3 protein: CASSQGRGLAGDEQYF; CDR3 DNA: TGCGCCAGCAGCCAAGGTCGTGGACTAGCGGGAGACGAGCAGTACTTC
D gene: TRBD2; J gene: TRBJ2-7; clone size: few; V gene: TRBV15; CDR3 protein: CATTQIGGGSYEQYF; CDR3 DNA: TGTGCCACCACCCAGATTGGGGGGGGCTCCTACGAGCAGTACTTC
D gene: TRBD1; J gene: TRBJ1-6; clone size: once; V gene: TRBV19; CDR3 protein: CASSILGQGGSPLHF; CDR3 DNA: TGTGCCAGTAGTATCCTTGGACAGGGTGGTTCACCCCTCCACTTT